This T cell receptor beta chain was observed in a study of tissue T cells after allogeneic stem cell transplantation. Time point meaning: mouse harvest day 14 after allogeneic transplant. Tail vein injection delivered 10^7 T-cell-depleted bone marrow cells and 10^6 splenic CD5+ T cells. Clones were read by immunoSEQ multiplex PCR, and TCRdb kept only the in-frame ones, dropping some. The sample has around 1,100 clones, less than 55% seen once; the top ten hold 33%. Study-wide points: Anatomically similar tissues had similar TCR repertoires within each patient. Few T cell clones were shared across patients, but motif clusters showed tissue-specific shared signatures.

In the case of this clone: Its antigen is as yet unknown. All gene names here are mouse names. The read is 1 residue too short to cover the CDR3 end, so that end is filled in from the germline J gene.

The V and J ends lost 4 bases and 5 bases, in that order; junction bases with no gene match: 9. CDR3 length: 15 residues. Germline V gives CDR1 SGHDT, CDR2 FRDEAV. What was sequenced was liver tissue. V gene TRBV14 combines with J gene TRBJ2-5; 8 positions agree with TRBD2. The TCR comes from a female BALB/c mouse given C57BL/6 T cells with graft-versus-host disease after an allogeneic hematopoietic cell transplant. The CDR3 loop reads CASSPAGGMGDTQYF. Partial CDR3 DNA: TGTGCCAGCAGTCCCGCTGGGGGGATGGGAGACACCCAGTAC.